This paragraph covers one TCR beta chain sequence. Its antigen remains unidentified. These data are taken from a study of blood T cells in healthy people across ages. Broader study findings: A roughly linear age-dependent decrease characterized TCR beta diversity per million T cells.

A second PCR, run for about 6 to 12 cycles, used a sample-barcoded 5' primer plus a J-beta primer mix. TCRdb re-called the 5' RACE reads with MiXCR, one entry per CDR3 protein. The table lists hundreds of thousands of distinct CDR3 sequences, more than 25% of them singletons. Germline loops: CDR1 MNHEY, CDR2 SVGAGI. The V end lost 4 bases, the J end lost 4 bases, and 20 bases lay between the germline ends. The CDR3 is 17 residues long. This TCR derives from a woman older than 75 in good health. Sequencing used blood. This chain uses TRBV6-5 with TRBJ1-5, with a weak D call TRBD1 (6 bases). The CDR3 DNA reads TGTGCCAGCAGTTCACGCCTTTCCGGGACACTTAATCAGCCCCAGCATTTT. It is translated as CASSSRLSGTLNQPQHF.